A selection of T cell receptor beta chains follows, all from one sample in a study of vaccination and CD4 T cells after COVID-19. Using its own MiXCR run on the PCR reads, TCRdb lists one record per CDR3 protein. Of 3,000 to 4,000 distinct CDR3 sequences in the sample, 30% to 45% were seen once. Antigens for these TCRs are unknown. Sample: CD4+ T cells from blood, cultured in vitro. The source of these receptors is a human donor who had recovered from COVID-19. Both conserved end residues are part of each CDR3. D genes are given only for firm matches. Clone size is shown for a subset of rows, as once, few, many or a class of expanded clone.

TRBJ2-1 . . TRBV12-3/TRBV12-4 TGTGCCAGCAGTTTCGGGCCTCTCTTCAATGAGCAGTTCTTC CASSFGPLFNEQFF
TRBJ2-3 . TRBD2 TRBV20-1 TGCAGTGCTTTGAGCGGGGGGGCGATCACAGATACGCAGTATTTT CSALSGGAITDTQYF
TRBJ2-5 . . TRBV20-1 TGCAGTGCTAGGACTAGAGCCGCGGTAGAGACCCAGTACTTC CSARTRAAVETQYF
TRBJ1-1 . . TRBV19 TGTGCCAGTCTACCGGGGAGTCCTATGAACACTGAAGCTTTCTTT CASLPGSPMNTEAFF
TRBJ1-1 . TRBD1 TRBV2 TGTGCCAGCAGTGTTGGGACAGGGGGCTGGGCTGAAGCTTTCTTT CASSVGTGGWAEAFF
TRBJ1-2 few TRBD1 TRBV7-2 TGTGCCAGCAGCTTAGGGGGACAGGGTTCCAGCTATGGCTACACCTTC CASSLGGQGSSYGYTF
TRBJ1-6 . . TRBV10-3 TGTGCCGCCCGGCCCCTCGACAGTTCACCCCTCCACTTT CAARPLDSSPLHF
TRBJ1-2 . . TRBV20-1 TGCAGTGCTAGTAAAGGACGAGACTATGGCTACACCTTC CSASKGRDYGYTF
TRBJ2-1 . . TRBV2 TGTGCCAGCAGTGAAGATCAGTGGGGGGAGCTATACAATGAGCAGTTCTTC CASSEDQWGELYNEQFF
TRBJ2-5 . TRBD2 TRBV20-1 TGCAGTGCTAGACCAGGGGAGGCGGGGGGCCACCAAGAGACCCAGTACTTC CSARPGEAGGHQETQYF
TRBJ1-1 . TRBD1 TRBV10-3 TGTGCCATCAGTGCCCGGGACAGCAACTCGAACACTGAAGCTTTCTTT CAISARDSNSNTEAFF
TRBJ2-1 . TRBD2 TRBV10-2 TGCGCCAGCCAGCTAGCGGTCGAGCAGTTCTTC CASQLAVEQFF
TRBJ1-2 . TRBD1 TRBV12-5 TGTGCTAGTGCCCGACAGGGCTTGGATGGCTACACCTTC CASARQGLDGYTF
TRBJ1-1 . TRBD1 TRBV28 TGTGCCAGCTTTAAGACAAAGGGACAGGGGAATTCTGAAGCTTTCTTT CASFKTKGQGNSEAFF
TRBJ1-2 large . TRBV10-3 TGTGCCATCAGTGAGTATCCCCGGCAACATGGCTACACCTTC CAISEYPRQHGYTF
TRBJ2-3 . . TRBV7-9 TGTGCCAGCAGCCTCGTGCCTTCCGATACGCAGTATTTT CASSLVPSDTQYF
TRBJ1-2 few . TRBV25-1 TGTGCCAGCAGTGAAGCTAACTATGGCTACACCTTC CASSEANYGYTF
TRBJ1-5 . . TRBV6-1 TGTGCCAGCACAGAAGGCGGGTGGGGCGCGATTAATCAGCCCCAGCATTTT CASTEGGWGAINQPQHF
TRBJ1-2 medium-sized . TRBV6-1 TGTGCCAGCACAATACTAACCGGGAGTCACTATGGCTACACCTTC CASTILTGSHYGYTF
TRBJ1-2 . TRBD1 TRBV20-1 TGCAGTGCTAGAGTCCCGGGACAGGGAATAACCGGCTACACCTTC CSARVPGQGITGYTF
TRBJ2-3 . TRBD2 TRBV19 TGTGCCAGTAGTAAACCAGCGGGGGGGTCGAATACGCAGTATTTT CASSKPAGGSNTQYF
TRBJ1-5 few . TRBV7-6 TGTGCCAGCCAGGGAGGGTCCAATCAGCCCCAGCATTTT CASQGGSNQPQHF
TRBJ2-7 . . TRBV25-1 TGTGCCAGCAGGACTAGTGGGTCCTACGAGCAGTACTTC CASRTSGSYEQYF
TRBJ1-1 large . TRBV30 TGTGCCTGGAATGGCGCTGAAGCTTTCTTT CAWNGAEAFF
TRBJ2-2 . . TRBV18 TGTGCCAGCTCCCCCGTTAGGTCCGGGGAGCTGTTTTTT CASSPVRSGELFF
TRBJ2-7 few . TRBV19 TGTGCCAGTAGTCCCATTGCAGGGAACAACTACGAGCAGTACTTC CASSPIAGNNYEQYF
TRBJ1-1 large TRBD1 TRBV6-2/TRBV6-3 TGTGCCAGCAGCTACCTTGGGGGACAGATCGCTGAAGCTTTCTTT CASSYLGGQIAEAFF
TRBJ2-3 . TRBD2 TRBV20-1 TGCAGTGCCTACAGCGGGGGCCTATCCCTCACAGATACGCAGTATTTT CSAYSGGLSLTDTQYF
TRBJ2-3 . . TRBV2 TGTGCCAGCAGCGAATTTTCAGATACGCAGTATTTT CASSEFSDTQYF
TRBJ2-3 . TRBD2 TRBV5-1 TGCGCCAGCAGCCTTGAGACTAGCGGGGCCACAGATACGCAGTATTTT CASSLETSGATDTQYF